The next 28 T cell receptor beta chains were all read from a single sample in a study of CD8+CD57+ T cells in acquired aplastic anemia. The use of genomic DNA as template underpinned the TCR beta VDJ and CDR3 profiling. TCRdb itself ran the reads through MiXCR, one entry per CDR3 protein. Of around 180,000 distinct CDR3 sequences in the sample, 64% were seen once. The sample comprised sorted CD4+, CD8+, or CD8+CD57+ T cells (not recorded which) from PBMCs. These receptors were collected from a human donor with severe aplastic anemia or a healthy control (not recorded which).

The table lists this clonotype with many counts. The chain recombines TRBV5-1 with TRBJ1-3; D is unresolved. CDR1 and CDR2 from the germline V gene are SGHRS and YFSETQ. V shed 4 bases and J shed 2 bases, with 19 bases lying between them. The CDR3 sequence is 17 residues long. CDR3 amino acids: CASSPQLARPAGNTIYF. The CDR3 DNA sequence: TGCGCCAGCAGCCCCCAGTTGGCCAGACCCGCTGGAAACACCATATATTTT.

Many counts were recorded for this clonotype. The CDR3 bases are TGTGCCAGCAGTTACTTTACCGATGAGCAGTTCTTC. This gives the protein CASSYFTDEQFF. The genes are TRBV6-2 or TRBV6-3 and TRBJ2-1, with D unclear. Germline values: CDR1 MNHEY, CDR2 SVGEGT. The CDR3 loop spans 12 amino acids. The V and J ends lost 1 base and 8 bases respectively, with 6 bases between them.

This clonotype was seen at least ten times. V gene TRBV20-1 combines with J gene TRBJ2-5; the D gene is possibly TRBD2 (7 bases). CDR1 DFQATT and CDR2 SNEGSKA come from the germline V gene (reference sequence). The V end lost 0 bases, the J end lost 2 bases, and 25 bases lay between the germline ends. The CDR3 has 19 residues. The CDR3 protein is CSARDLEGGGFPHQETQYF. The DNA for the CDR3 is TGCAGTGCTAGAGATCTCGAGGGGGGGGGCTTTCCCCATCAAGAGACCCAGTACTTC.

The chain has TRBV7-8 and TRBJ2-7; 7 bases are shared with TRBD2. Germline lookup yields CDR1 SGHVS and CDR2 FQNEAQ. This CDR3 region has 13 residues. V trimming: 4 bases; J trimming: 4 bases; junction bases outside the gene matches: 4. The CDR3 loop reads CASSSGGIYEQYF. CDR3 DNA: TGTGCCAGCAGCTCCGGGGGGATATACGAGCAGTACTTC. The whole variable domain, filled in from reference TRBV7-8 and TRBJ2-7, reads GAGVSQSPRYKVAKRGQDVALRCDPISGHVSLFWYQQALGQGPEFLTYFQNEAQLDKSGLPSDRFFAERPEGSVSTLKIQRTQQEDSAVYLCASSSGGIYEQYFGPGTRLTVT.

This clonotype was counted a few times. The V call is TRBV27, the J call TRBJ2-7; 7 nucleotides align to TRBD2. V lost 7 bases to trimming and J lost 4 bases; unmatched junction nucleotides: 7. This CDR3 is built from 13 residues. CDR1 and CDR2 (germline): MNHEY, SMNVEV (reference sequence). The CDR3 sequence: CASMLGGDYEQYF. The CDR3, as DNA: TGTGCCAGCATGCTTGGGGGGGATTACGAGCAGTACTTC.

The chain links TRBV7-8 to TRBJ2-7; D not certain. Per the germline V gene, CDR1 is SGHVS and CDR2 is FQNEAQ. The V gene lost 6 bases and the J gene lost 0 bases, with 9 bases spanning the gap. The CDR3 has 13 amino acids. The CDR3 DNA is TGTGCCAGCAGACGGACGAGCTCCTACGAGCAGTACTTC. Translation: CASRRTSSYEQYF.

This clonotype appeared many times. V and J are TRBV7-2 and TRBJ2-7; D is possibly TRBD2 (5 bases). The CDR3 is 15 amino acids. With 4 bases removed from V and 3 bases from J, the gap between germline ends came to 16 bases. The germline V gene has CDR1 SGHTA and CDR2 FQGNSA. The CDR3 DNA follows: TGTGCCAGCAGCTCCGGGGTAGGTGAGGGCTACGAGCAGTACTTC. Protein: CASSSGVGEGYEQYF.

CDR3 nucleotides: TGTGCCACACAGGCAAAGAAAGAGACCCAGTACTTC. Encoded protein: CATQAKKETQYF. The chain links TRBV2 to TRBJ2-5, with a possible D match to TRBD1 (5 bases). CDR3 size: 12 residues. Trimming removed 10 bases from V and 3 bases from J, with 12 bases in between. The germline V gene has CDR1 SNHLY and CDR2 FYNNEI.

This chain connects TRBV20-1 to TRBJ2-3; D perhaps matches TRBD1 (5 bases). The closer fit of TRBJ1-5 to the DNA end suggests the J call may be wrong. This CDR3 spans 16 amino acids. Germline lookup yields CDR1 DFQATT and CDR2 SNEGSKA (reference sequence). This CDR3 is CSARERLAGPTDTQHF. DNA of the CDR3: TGCAGTGCTAGGGAACGACTAGCGGGACCTACAGATACGCAGCATTTT.

The genes are TRBV7-6 and TRBJ2-3, with D tentatively TRBD2 (6 bases). Trimming removed 0 bases at V and 5 bases at J, with 12 bases between. The CDR3 is 15 residues long. CDR1 and CDR2 (germline): SGHVS, FNYEAQ. The CDR3 DNA reads TGTGCCAGCAGCTTAGCGCATACTAGCCGAGATACGCAGTATTTT. Its translation: CASSLAHTSRDTQYF.

The chain couples TRBV7-9 to TRBJ2-7, with 7 bases that match TRBD2. The V gene end was trimmed by 6 bases and the J gene end by 2 bases; junction bases not matched to a gene: 13. This CDR3 has 16 residues. Germline V gives CDR1 SEHNR, CDR2 FQNEAQ (reference sequence). DNA for the CDR3: TGTGCCAGCAGTGCACTTGGGGACTACCCACCCTACGAGCAGTACTTC. As protein: CASSALGDYPPYEQYF.

This chain connects TRBV28 to TRBJ1-5; 7 positions match TRBD1. J gave up 2 bases and V 5 bases, and 6 bases lay outside the gene matches. The germline V gene encodes CDR1 MDHEN and CDR2 SYDVKM. The CDR3 is made up of 15 amino acids. CDR3 amino acids: CASSPRTGRNQPQHF. The CDR3 coding sequence is TGTGCCAGCAGTCCCCGGACAGGTCGCAATCAGCCCCAGCATTTT.

The V and J genes are TRBV14 and TRBJ2-5, with 10 bases matching TRBD2. V was pared by 3 bases and J by 5 bases, with 9 bases of the junction left unmatched. This CDR3 contains 16 residues. Germline CDR1 is SGHDN and CDR2 is FVKESK. CDR3 sequence reads: CASSHASGRGEETQYF. DNA of the CDR3: TGTGCCAGCAGCCACGCTAGCGGGAGAGGGGAGGAGACCCAGTACTTC.

The V call is TRBV7-9, the J call TRBJ2-7, with D maybe TRBD2 (5 bases). The CDR3 contains 14 residues. Trimming took off 7 bases at V and 3 bases at J, with 16 bases between the two ends. CDR1 SEHNR and CDR2 FQNEAQ come from the germline V gene (reference sequence). The CDR3 region has the DNA TGTGCCAGCACCCTTAGGGCCGGAGGCTACGAGCAGTACTTC. This encodes CASTLRAGGYEQYF.

This rearrangement joins TRBV12-3 or TRBV12-4 to TRBJ1-2; 7 bases are shared with TRBD1. The J segment lost 4 bases and the V segment lost 5 bases, leaving 7 bases of the junction unmatched. The length of the CDR3 is 14 residues. The DNA for the CDR3 is TGTGCCAGCAGTCTACCCGGGACAGCCTATGGCTACACCTTC. Amino acids: CASSLPGTAYGYTF.

This chain uses TRBV9 with TRBJ2-3; possibly TRBD2 for D (5 bases). This CDR3 region has 15 residues. CDR1 and CDR2 from the germline V gene are SGDLS and YYNGEE. V dropped 4 bases and J dropped 1 base, with 13 bases sitting between them. The DNA for the CDR3 is TGTGCCAGCAGCTTGTATAGCGAGGGCACAGATACGCAGTATTTT. As protein: CASSLYSEGTDTQYF.

This chain joins TRBV20-1 and TRBJ1-1, with D unresolved. Germline V gene lookup returns CDR1 DFQATT and CDR2 SNEGSKA (reference sequence). This CDR3 comprises 11 residues. The ends were cut back, 1 base at V and 4 bases at J, with 4 bases in the middle. In DNA, the CDR3 is TGCAGTGCTAGAGGGGGCACTGAAGCTTTCTTT. Encoded protein: CSARGGTEAFF.

This clonotype was seen only a few times. This chain links TRBV6-5 with TRBJ2-2; D not resolved. Trimming left V 2 bases short and J 7 bases short, with 2 bases between. Germline CDR1 MNHEY, CDR2 SVGAGI. The CDR3 consists of 11 residues. The CDR3 loop reads CASSYGGELFF. In DNA, the CDR3 is TGTGCCAGCAGTTACGGCGGGGAGCTGTTTTTT.

The chain is built from TRBV15 and TRBJ2-2; D gene unclear. The CDR3 is 14 amino acids. V lost 4 bases and J lost 3, with 9 bases in between. Germline V gene sequence: CDR1 LNHNV, CDR2 YYDKDF (reference sequence). CDR3 amino acids: CATSTHSYTGELFF. CDR3 DNA: TGTGCCACCAGCACTCACAGCTACACCGGGGAGCTGTTTTTT.

This clonotype was seen ten or more times. The chain joins TRBV5-6 to TRBJ2-7, with a weak D call TRBD1 (5 bases). The length of the CDR3 is 12 residues. Germline lookup yields CDR1 SGHDT and CDR2 YYEEEE. V dropped 2 bases and J dropped 6 bases, with 9 bases sitting between them. The CDR3, as DNA: TGTGCCAGCAGCTTAGGGGTTTCCGAGCAGTACTTC. Encoded protein: CASSLGVSEQYF.

This chain connects TRBV24-1 to TRBJ2-3; a weak D match, TRBD1 (5 bases). CDR1 and CDR2 (germline): KGHDR, SFDVKD. V lost 3 bases to trimming and J lost 2 bases, with 14 bases between them. The CDR3 extends over 16 amino acids. The CDR3, as DNA: TGTGCCACCAGTGATCAAGGGGCGCAAGACACAGATACGCAGTATTTT. Residues: CATSDQGAQDTDTQYF.

In its sample, this clonotype was seen a few times. J is TRBJ2-1 and V is TRBV27; 8 positions agree with TRBD2. Unmatched junction bases numbered 11, after V lost 10 bases and J lost 9 bases. The germline V gene encodes CDR1 MNHEY and CDR2 SMNVEV (reference sequence). The CDR3 runs 13 residues. CDR3 residues: CATHPGGGIEQFF. CDR3 DNA: TGTGCCACCCACCCCGGGGGGGGGATTGAGCAGTTCTTC.

The chain is built from TRBV10-3 and TRBJ1-1, with 8 nucleotides matching TRBD1. There are 15 residues in the CDR3. Germline CDR1 reads ENHRY; CDR2 reads SYGVKD. The ends lost 1 base at V and 1 base at J; junction bases unmatched: 2. The CDR3 is CAISEWTGKNTEAFF. CDR3 sequence (DNA): TGTGCCATCAGTGAGTGGACAGGGAAGAACACTGAAGCTTTCTTT.

This clonotype has just a few counts. CDR3 protein: CASSYSLAAGDSPLHF. The CDR3 region has the DNA TGTGCCAGCAGTTACAGTCTGGCGGCAGGAGATTCACCCCTCCACTTT. This sequence joins TRBV6-5 and TRBJ1-6, with D unclear. This CDR3 spans 16 amino acids. Germline loops: CDR1 MNHEY, CDR2 SVGAGI. V lost 2 bases and J lost 8, with 16 bases in between.

This clonotype was recorded many times. The V and J genes are TRBV7-3 and TRBJ2-7; TRBD1 is a possible D gene (5 bases). This CDR3 is 13 amino acids long. Germline CDR1 and CDR2: SGHTA and FQGTGA. V lost 2 bases, J lost 3 bases, and 8 bases lay in between. CDR3 protein: CASSLSRDYEQYF. The CDR3 coding sequence is TGTGCCAGCAGCTTATCCAGGGACTACGAGCAGTACTTC.

This chain uses TRBV2 with TRBJ1-2, with 9 nucleotides matching TRBD1. With V trimmed by 7 bases and J by 7 bases, 10 bases remained unmatched. The CDR3 is made up of 14 amino acids. CDR1 is SNHLY and CDR2 is FYNNEI in the germline V gene. The CDR3 DNA is TGTGCCAGCATCGGACAGGGGAGTTCGGGTGGCTACACCTTC. Translation gives CASIGQGSSGGYTF.

The rearrangement uses TRBV9 and TRBJ2-6; D not certain. Trimming shortened V by 4 bases and J by 4 bases, and 6 bases separated the two germline ends. Germline V gives CDR1 SGDLS, CDR2 YYNGEE. CDR3 size: 13 residues. This CDR3 reads CASSPQGANVLTF. CDR3 nucleotides: TGTGCCAGCAGCCCTCAGGGGGCCAACGTCCTGACTTTC.

This chain connects TRBV7-6 to TRBJ2-5, with D uncertain. There are 13 residues in the CDR3. The germline gives CDR1 SGHVS, CDR2 FNYEAQ. Trimming shortened V by 5 bases and J by 4 bases, and 11 bases separated the two germline ends. CDR3 in DNA: TGTGCCAGCAGCCCAAGGGTAGTAGAGACCCAGTACTTC. As protein: CASSPRVVETQYF.